The rows below give T cell receptor beta chains drawn from one sample of a study of T cell repertoires in aging, cancer and after chemotherapy. Using its own MiXCR run on the multiplex PCR reads, TCRdb lists one record per CDR3 protein. The sample holds 10,000 to 13,000 distinct CDR3 sequences, 20% to 30% seen once. Sequencing was carried out using blood. Receptors were obtained from a human donor in good health. Each CDR3 is given with its conserved first and last residue. D genes are given only for firm matches. A clone size is listed for some rows: how often the clone was seen (once, few, many), or a class if it is expanded.

abundance	v_gene	d_gene	j_gene	CDR3nt	CDR3aa
medium-sized	TRBV10-3	-	TRBJ1-2	TGTGCCATCAGTCCAGGGGTTACTAACTATGGCTACACCTTC	CAISPGVTNYGYTF
medium-sized	TRBV13	TRBD1	TRBJ1-6	TGTGCCAGCAGCAGAGGGACAGTAGGATCACCCCTCCACTTT	CASSRGTVGSPLHF
medium-sized	TRBV7-2	TRBD1	TRBJ1-6	TGTGCCAGCAGCTTAGCCGCAGGGGGGTCCTATAATTCACCCCTCCACTTT	CASSLAAGGSYNSPLHF
medium-sized	TRBV20-1	TRBD1	TRBJ1-2	TGCAGTGTCACAGGGGGCCTTGGCTATGGCTACACCTTC	CSVTGGLGYGYTF
-	TRBV20-1	TRBD1	TRBJ2-3	TGCAGTACCCGACAGGGGCGGCTATTCGATACGCAGTATTTT	CSTRQGRLFDTQYF
-	TRBV11-2	-	TRBJ2-7	TGTGCCAGCAGCCCCACGGAGAATGAGCAGTACTTC	CASSPTENEQYF
medium-sized	TRBV15	-	TRBJ2-7	TGTGCCACCAGCAGAGATCCAGGAGCAGGATACGAGCAGTACTTC	CATSRDPGAGYEQYF
-	TRBV12-3/TRBV12-4	-	TRBJ1-5	TGTGCCAGCAGTCCGACAGGTTACGCCAATCAGCCCCAGCATTTT	CASSPTGYANQPQHF
-	TRBV7-9	-	TRBJ1-4	TGTGCCAGCAGCCGAGGGGGGGAGGAGATTAATGAAAAACTGTTTTTT	CASSRGGEEINEKLFF
medium-sized	TRBV6-2/TRBV6-3	-	TRBJ1-2	TGTGCCAGCAGTACCTCCCGGGACACAAACTATGGCTACACCTTC	CASSTSRDTNYGYTF
few	TRBV20-1	TRBD2	TRBJ2-5	TGCAGTGCTAGAGTCCCAGCGGGGGGACAAGAGACCCAGTACTTC	CSARVPAGGQETQYF
-	TRBV5-6	-	TRBJ1-4	TGTGCCAGCAGCTTGGGACAGACTAATGAAAAACTGTTTTTT	CASSLGQTNEKLFF
medium-sized	TRBV20-1	TRBD1	TRBJ2-3	TGCAGTGCTAGAGCGGACAGGGTGGAGGATACGCAGTATTTT	CSARADRVEDTQYF
medium-sized	TRBV27	-	TRBJ2-7	TGTGCCAGCAGAGAACCCAGGGGTACCGAGCAGTACTTC	CASREPRGTEQYF
few	TRBV12-3/TRBV12-4	-	TRBJ1-2	TGTGCCAGCAGTTTAGCCTATGGCTACACCTTC	CASSLAYGYTF
medium-sized	TRBV6-2/TRBV6-3	-	TRBJ2-2	TGTGCCAGCAGCTCCGGGTTCACCGGGGAGCTGTTTTTT	CASSSGFTGELFF
-	TRBV7-9	-	TRBJ2-3	TGTGCCAACAGCTTCCGCATAGGGGCCCCAGATACGCAGTATTTT	CANSFRIGAPDTQYF